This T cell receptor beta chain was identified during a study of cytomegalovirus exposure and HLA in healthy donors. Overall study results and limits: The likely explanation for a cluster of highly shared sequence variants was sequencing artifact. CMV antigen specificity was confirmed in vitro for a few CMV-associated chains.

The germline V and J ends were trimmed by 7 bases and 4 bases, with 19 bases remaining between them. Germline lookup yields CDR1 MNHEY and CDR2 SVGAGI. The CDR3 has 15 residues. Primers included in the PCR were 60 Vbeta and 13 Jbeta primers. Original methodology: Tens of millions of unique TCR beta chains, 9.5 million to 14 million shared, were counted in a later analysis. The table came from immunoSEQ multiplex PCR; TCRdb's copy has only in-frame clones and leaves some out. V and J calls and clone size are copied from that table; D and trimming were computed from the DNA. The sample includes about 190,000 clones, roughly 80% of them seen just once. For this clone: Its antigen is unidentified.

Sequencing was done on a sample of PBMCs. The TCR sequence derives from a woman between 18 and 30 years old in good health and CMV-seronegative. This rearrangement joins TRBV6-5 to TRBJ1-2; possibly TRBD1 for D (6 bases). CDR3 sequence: CASKDSKPHFYGYTF. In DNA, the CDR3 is TGTGCCAGCAAGGACAGTAAACCTCACTTCTATGGCTACACCTTC.